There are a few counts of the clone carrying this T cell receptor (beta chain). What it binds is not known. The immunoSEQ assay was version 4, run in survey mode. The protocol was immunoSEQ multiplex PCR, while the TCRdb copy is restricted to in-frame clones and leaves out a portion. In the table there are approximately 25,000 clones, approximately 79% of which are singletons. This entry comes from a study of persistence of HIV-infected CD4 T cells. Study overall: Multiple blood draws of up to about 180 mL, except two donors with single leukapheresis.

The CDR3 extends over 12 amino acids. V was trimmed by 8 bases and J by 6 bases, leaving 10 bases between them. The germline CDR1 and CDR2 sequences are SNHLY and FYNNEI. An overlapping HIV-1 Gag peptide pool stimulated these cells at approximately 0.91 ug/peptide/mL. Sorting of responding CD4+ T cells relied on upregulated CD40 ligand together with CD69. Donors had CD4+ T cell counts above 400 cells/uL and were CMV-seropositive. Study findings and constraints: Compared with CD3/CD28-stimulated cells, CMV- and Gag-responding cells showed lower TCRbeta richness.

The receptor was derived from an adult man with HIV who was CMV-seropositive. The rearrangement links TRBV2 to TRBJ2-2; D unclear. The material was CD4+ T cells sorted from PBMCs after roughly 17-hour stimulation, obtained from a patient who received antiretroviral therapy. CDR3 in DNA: TGTGCCAGCCGAGGCGCCCCCGGGGAGCTGTTTTTT. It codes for CASRGAPGELFF.